This passage covers 23 T cell receptor beta chains from one sample sequenced in a study of blood T cell repertoires in COVID-19. Some clones are missing from TCRdb's copy, which holds only in-frame ones; the method was immunoSEQ multiplex PCR. The sample lists 200,000 to 300,000 clones, roughly 90% occurring once. Material: peripheral blood. The receptor set was obtained from a woman under 40 with acute or convalescent COVID-19.

This clone was observed once. The genes are TRBV6-6 and TRBJ1-3; 7 nucleotides align to TRBD1. The CDR3 sequence is 15 residues long. The trim removed 5 bases at V and 3 bases at J, leaving 7 bases unmatched. Germline CDR1 is MNHNY and CDR2 is SVGAGI (reference sequence). As DNA, the CDR3 is TGTGCCAGCAGTCTCGGGACAGTGAGTGGAAACACCATATATTTT. Residues: CASSLGTVSGNTIYF.

The V and J genes are TRBV12-5 and TRBJ2-1; D is uncertain. The CDR3 is 14 residues long. The germline CDR1 and CDR2 sequences are LGHNT and FRNRAP. V was shortened by 0 bases and J by 9 bases, with 12 bases between the two germline ends. The CDR3 spells CASGLVRVESEQFF. In nucleotides, the CDR3 is TGTGCTAGTGGTTTGGTACGAGTAGAAAGTGAGCAGTTCTTC.

This clone was detected once. The rearrangement uses TRBV29-1 and TRBJ2-7, with TRBD2 matching over 11 bases. The V gene end was trimmed by 4 bases and the J gene end by 0 bases; junction bases not matched to a gene: 8. Germline CDR1 is SQVTM and CDR2 is ANQGSEA. The CDR3 is 16 residues long. The CDR3 here is CSVGKGGLAASYEQYF. CDR3 nucleotides: TGCAGCGTTGGTAAAGGGGGACTAGCGGCCTCCTACGAGCAGTACTTC.

The rearrangement uses TRBV24-1 and TRBJ1-2, with D tentatively TRBD1 (6 bases). V lost 3 bases, J lost 8 bases, and 15 bases lay in between. CDR3 size: 14 residues. Germline V gene sequence: CDR1 KGHDR, CDR2 SFDVKD. The DNA for the CDR3 is TGTGCCACCAGTGATAACCGGGACACTGGGGGCTACACCTTC. Translated: CATSDNRDTGGYTF.

J is TRBJ2-1 and V is TRBV11-3; 9 bases are a match to TRBD2. CDR3 size: 14 residues. Trimming removed 5 bases from V and 9 bases from J; junction bases left unmatched: 8. The germline V gene encodes CDR1 SGHNT and CDR2 YENEEA. This CDR3 is CASSLEGGRGEQFF. CDR3 DNA sequence: TGTGCCAGCAGCCTCGAGGGCGGGAGGGGTGAGCAGTTCTTC.

This clone was counted only a few times. The chain combines TRBV4-2 with TRBJ1-2; tentative D call: TRBD1 (6 bases). The CDR3 has 16 amino acids. Germline V CDR1 and CDR2: LGHNA, YNFKEQ. Trimming cost V 0 bases and J 3 bases, with 14 bases left between them. The CDR3 is CASSQDAGGADYGYTF. CDR3 DNA sequence: TGTGCCAGCAGCCAAGACGCGGGGGGCGCGGACTATGGCTACACCTTC.

The genes are TRBV29-1 and TRBJ2-3, with 9 bases matching TRBD2. Germline V gene lookup returns CDR1 SQVTM and CDR2 ANQGSEA. The CDR3 has 15 amino acids. Trimming removed 3 bases from V and 7 bases from J; junction bases left unmatched: 11. As DNA, the CDR3 is TGCAGCGTTGAGGTTAGCGGGAGCGGTTTAAATACGCAGTATTTT. Translation gives CSVEVSGSGLNTQYF.

This chain connects TRBV5-1 to TRBJ2-3; 16 bases are shared with TRBD2. From germline, CDR1 is SGHRS and CDR2 YFSETQ. CDR3 length: 20 amino acids. With 5 bases clipped from V and 4 bases from J, the junction kept 16 bases outside the gene matches. In nucleotides, the CDR3 is TGCGCCAGCAGTCCTGAGGGACTAGCGGGAGGGCCAATCAGTTCAGATACGCAGTATTTT. It translates to CASSPEGLAGGPISSDTQYF.

This chain connects TRBV4-2 to TRBJ2-7; TRBD2 aligns across 7 bases. V trimming: 4 bases; J trimming: 1 base; junction bases outside the gene matches: 10. CDR1 LGHNA and CDR2 YNFKEQ come from the germline V gene. The CDR3 consists of 16 residues. CDR3 coding DNA: TGTGCCAGCAGCCGGGGAGGGACTCAATCTTCCTACGAGCAGTACTTC. Protein product: CASSRGGTQSSYEQYF.

The V gene is TRBV28, the J gene TRBJ1-2; 8 nucleotides agree with TRBD1. Germline V CDR1 and CDR2: MDHEN, SYDVKM. V lost 8 bases to trimming and J lost 3 bases; unmatched junction nucleotides: 8. CDR3 length: 14 amino acids. CDR3 in DNA: TGTGCCAGCTGTCAGGGGGCAGCGCACTATGGCTACACCTTC. Translating gives CASCQGAAHYGYTF.

The rearrangement joins TRBV11-3 to TRBJ2-5; 8 nucleotides align to TRBD1. Per the germline V gene, CDR1 is SGHNT and CDR2 is YENEEA. The ends lost 5 bases at V and 4 bases at J; junction bases unmatched: 6. This CDR3 comprises 14 residues. Here the CDR3 DNA reads TGTGCCAGCAGCCAGGGGGCGGGTCTAGAGACCCAGTACTTC. Its protein is CASSQGAGLETQYF.

The V gene is TRBV30, the J gene TRBJ2-7, with TRBD1 matching 9 bases. CDR3 length equals 14 residues. Trimming removed 5 bases from V and 5 bases from J; junction bases left unmatched: 10. Germline V lookup: CDR1 GTSNPN, CDR2 SVGIG (reference sequence). For the CDR3, the DNA is TGTGCCTGGGCGACCGGGACAGGGAAGAACGAGCAGTACTTC. It is translated as CAWATGTGKNEQYF.

The genes are TRBV7-9 and TRBJ2-7, with 8 positions matching TRBD2. V dropped 11 bases and J dropped 2; count of bases not matched to a gene: 8. The CDR3 spans 13 residues. The germline CDR1 and CDR2 sequences are SEHNR and FQNEAQ (reference sequence). CDR3 sequence reads: CAAAVAGPYEQYF. The CDR3 nucleotides read TGTGCCGCAGCCGTAGCGGGGCCCTACGAGCAGTACTTC.

The V and J genes are TRBV6-6 and TRBJ1-2; TRBD1 matches at 7 bases. V trimming: 7 bases; J trimming: 8 bases; junction bases outside the gene matches: 16. Germline CDR1 and CDR2: MNHNY and SVGAGI (reference sequence). The CDR3 is 15 amino acids. CDR3 coding DNA: TGTGCCAGCACAGGGGACAGTTTCATCCTCGGAGGCTACACCTTC. Encoded protein: CASTGDSFILGGYTF.

The chain joins TRBV19 to TRBJ2-1; TRBD2 is a possible D gene (6 bases). The CDR3 runs 15 residues. CDR1 and CDR2 (germline): LNHDA, SQIVND (reference sequence). V was pared by 3 bases and J by 2 bases, with 11 bases between. This chain's CDR3 is CASSISAGTYNEQFF. The CDR3 DNA reads TGTGCCAGTAGTATTTCGGCGGGGACCTACAATGAGCAGTTCTTC.

The rearrangement uses TRBV6-2 or TRBV6-3 and TRBJ2-1, with D hard to call. V lost 2 bases and J 5 bases, leaving 7 bases between the germline ends. Germline V gives CDR1 MNHEY, CDR2 SVGEGT. The CDR3 extends over 13 amino acids. CDR3 sequence (DNA): TGTGCCAGCAGTTACGTACTAAACAATGAGCAGTTCTTC. Translation gives CASSYVLNNEQFF.

CDR3: CASSETSGRYEQYF. The CDR3 coding sequence is TGTGCCAGCAGCGAGACTAGCGGGAGATACGAGCAGTACTTC. The genes are TRBV13 and TRBJ2-7, with TRBD2 matching 12 bases. CDR1 is PRHDT and CDR2 is FYEKMQ in the germline V gene (reference sequence). V was clipped by 5 bases and J by 4 bases; unmatched bases: 3. The CDR3 is 14 residues long.

This clone occurred once. The V and J genes are TRBV19 and TRBJ2-2; 7 bases fit TRBD1. The length of the CDR3 is 13 residues. V was pared by 4 bases and J by 15 bases, with 11 bases of the junction left unmatched. Germline V lookup: CDR1 LNHDA, CDR2 SQIVND (reference sequence). For the CDR3, the DNA is TGTGCCAGTAGTAAGCACGACAGGGAGTCGATGTTTTTT. Encoded protein: CASSKHDRESMFF. The variable domain in full, completed from reference TRBV19 and TRBJ2-2, reads DGGITQSPKYLFRKEGQNVTLSCEQNLNHDAMYWYRQDPGQGLRLIYYSQIVNDFQKGDIAEGYSVSREKKESFPLTVTSAQKNPTAFYLCASSKHDRESMFFGEGSRLTVL.

V is TRBV4-3 and J is TRBJ2-1, with 12 bases aligning to TRBD2. V dropped 4 bases and J dropped 5; count of bases not matched to a gene: 6. CDR3 length equals 16 residues. CDR1 LGHNA and CDR2 YSLEER come from the germline V gene. CDR3 nucleotides: TGCGCCAGCAGCCCTGGTTGGACTAGCGGGAACAATGAGCAGTTCTTC. Protein sequence: CASSPGWTSGNNEQFF.

The chain uses TRBV30 and TRBJ2-1; TRBD2 agrees at 9 bases. There are 15 residues in the CDR3. V was pared by 0 bases and J by 7 bases, with 7 bases of the junction left unmatched. The germline V gene encodes CDR1 GTSNPN and CDR2 SVGIG (reference sequence). The CDR3 region is CAWSVWGGRGNEQFF. For the CDR3, the DNA is TGTGCCTGGAGTGTATGGGGCGGGAGGGGGAATGAGCAGTTCTTC.

The J gene is TRBJ2-1, the V gene TRBV1; the table's D call of TRBD1 was not tested on the DNA. TRBV1 constitutes a pseudogene. The CDR3 is made up of 15 amino acids. This CDR3 is CTSSQDLVHTNEQFF. The CDR3 bases are TGCACCAGCAGCCAAGACCTGGTACATACCAATGAGCAGTTCTTC.

This rearrangement joins TRBV14 to TRBJ2-1, with 8 bases that match TRBD1. The CDR3 sequence is 15 residues long. Germline loops: CDR1 SGHDN, CDR2 FVKESK. The V and J ends lost 6 bases and 8 bases, in that order; junction bases with no gene match: 12. The CDR3 region is CASRLGQGIFDEQFF. The CDR3 bases are TGTGCCAGCAGGCTTGGACAGGGAATTTTTGATGAGCAGTTCTTC.

The genes are TRBV10-3 and TRBJ2-2, with 8 bases aligning to TRBD2. Germline loops: CDR1 ENHRY, CDR2 SYGVKD. The CDR3 has 15 residues. V gave up 8 bases and J gave up 0 bases; unmatched junction bases: 5. CDR3 coding DNA: TGTGCCATCGCCCGGGGGGGGGCGAACACCGGGGAGCTGTTTTTT. This codes for CAIARGGANTGELFF.